A selection of T cell receptor beta chains follows, all from one sample in a study of Tregs in tolerant kidney transplant recipients. Profiling relied on immunoSEQ multiplex PCR, and the TCRdb table lists in-frame clones only, not all of them. The table shows 75,000 to 95,000 clones, with about 92% occurring only once. Sequences were obtained from CD8+ T cells from blood. The receptors were gathered from a human donor in good health. Each CDR3 is given with its conserved first and last residue.

>TRBV11-2|TRBJ2-7
CASSLGLAASYEQYF
>TRBV19|TRBJ1-2
CASSIQDRANYGYTF
>TRBV25-1|TRBJ2-1
CAITWNNEQFF
>TRBV6-5|TRBJ2-7
CASSDSEYF
>TRBV7-9|TRBJ2-1
CASTHLKGGGNNEQFF
>TRBV5-1|TRBJ2-1
CASSLSAGGISSYNEQFF
>TRBV4-1|TRBJ2-7
CASSPRTSGSYEQYF
>TRBV4-1|TRBJ2-3
CASSGPGTDTQYF
>TRBV13|TRBJ2-7
CASSLGHEQYF
>TRBV27|TRBJ1-5
CASSRTGINQPQHF
>TRBV6-4|TRBJ2-1
CASSDSAGEGGNEQFF
>TRBV4-1|TRBJ2-7
CASSRGMIAYEQYF
>TRBV27|TRBJ1-2
CASSLSWGDYNYGYTF
>TRBV5-1|TRBJ2-1
CASSEVGGPYNEQFF
>TRBV4-1|TRBJ2-7
CASSQGQGTYEQYF
>TRBV2|TRBJ2-5
CASPGGTGSTYQETQYF
>TRBV2|TRBJ1-3
CASEKRSSGNTIYF
>TRBV5-1|TRBJ2-1
CASSFLPQRGVSHGPYNEQFF
>TRBV29-1|TRBJ1-6
CSVIKSLDSPLHF
>TRBV25-1|TRBJ1-2
CASSGPRGKNYGYTF
>TRBV4-1|TRBJ2-7
CASSQGAGRGYEQYF
>TRBV11-1|TRBJ2-1
CASSLMKRVSSYNEQFF
>TRBV9|TRBJ1-1
CASSVGDRGRGTTEAFF
>TRBV7-9|TRBJ1-3
CASSQTGAGNTIYF
>TRBV5-5|TRBJ1-2
CASSFEGGGITNYGYTF
>TRBV30|TRBJ1-5
CAWSIGVVSNQPQHF
>TRBV6-4|TRBJ2-2
CASSPHAASGITGELFF
>TRBV5-6|TRBJ1-3
CASSSRPTGTFSGNTIYF
>TRBV14|TRBJ1-2
CASSQDGGDLDYGYTF
>TRBV27|TRBJ1-2
CASSLSTRGDYTF
>TRBV29-1|TRBJ1-2
CSVEWDGYNYGYTF
>TRBV10-2|TRBJ2-3
CASSAPADLVTDTQYF
>TRBV14|TRBJ1-2
CASSQAGVHGYTF
>TRBV2|TRBJ1-2
CASSDEVGPWGYTF
>TRBV11-2|TRBJ2-3
CASSLDLEGLVITDTQYF
>TRBV9|TRBJ2-7
CASSGPVGYEQYF
>TRBV5-6|TRBJ2-7
CASSSDRDHEQYF
>TRBV10-3|TRBJ2-7
CAISETYSTGLYEQYF
>TRBV28|TRBJ2-3
CASSLTGGLDTQYF
>TRBV6-1|TRBJ2-7
CASTYSGRSSYEQYF
>TRBV10-3|TRBJ1-1
CAIKEQGERDTEAFF
>TRBV9|TRBJ2-7
CASSTGGDYTYEQYF
>TRBV15|TRBJ2-7
CATSNLSVSYEQYF
>TRBV7-8|TRBJ1-1
CASSGRTVMNTEAFF
>TRBV19|TRBJ1-5
CATQRGYSNQPQHF
>TRBV5-1|TRBJ1-2
CASSLVHQDYGYTF
>TRBV27|TRBJ1-5
CASSVWSNQPQHF
>TRBV27|TRBJ2-1
CASSPAQGPYNEQFF
>TRBV25-1|TRBJ2-7
CASSAIYEQYF
>TRBV27|TRBJ1-2
CASSLRQVQRGYGYTF
>TRBV11-2|TRBJ2-1
CASSLDLQGGTNEQFF
>TRBV6-5|TRBJ2-7
CASSYSDRSYEQYF
>TRBV6-5|TRBJ2-1
CASSQIWSEQFF
>TRBV13|TRBJ2-2
CASSFEGENTGELFF